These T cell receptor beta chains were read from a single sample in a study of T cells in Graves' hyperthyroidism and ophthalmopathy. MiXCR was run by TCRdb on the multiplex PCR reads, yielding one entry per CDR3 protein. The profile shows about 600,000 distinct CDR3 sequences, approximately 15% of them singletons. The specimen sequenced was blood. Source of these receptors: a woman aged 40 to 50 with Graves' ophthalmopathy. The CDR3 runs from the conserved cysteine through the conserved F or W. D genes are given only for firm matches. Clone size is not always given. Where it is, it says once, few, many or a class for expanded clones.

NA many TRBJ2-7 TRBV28 TGTGCCAGCAGGTCAAGTTCCTACGAGCAGTACTTC CASRSSSYEQYF
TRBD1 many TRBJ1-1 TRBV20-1 TGCAGTGCTAGAAACGACAGGGTGAACACTGAAGCTTTCTTT CSARNDRVNTEAFF
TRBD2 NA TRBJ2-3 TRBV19 TGTGCCAGTAGTATACTCCGGGGACTAGCGGGCCCCGTGATGCAGTATTTT CASSILRGLAGPVMQYF
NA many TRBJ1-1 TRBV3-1 TGTGCCAGCAGCCAACGGGAGTCCGACACTGAAGCTTTCTTT CASSQRESDTEAFF
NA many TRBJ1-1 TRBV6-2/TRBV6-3 TGTGCCAGCAGATATCTGACCCGGGGGGAAGCTTTCTTT CASRYLTRGEAFF
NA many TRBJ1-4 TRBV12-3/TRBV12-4 TGTGCCAGCAGTTTCGCATCGGGATCCTTACCAACTAATGAAAAACTGTTTTTT CASSFASGSLPTNEKLFF
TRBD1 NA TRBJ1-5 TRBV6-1 TGTGCCAGCAGTACGCCACAGGGGGCGTCCAATCAGCCCCAGCATTTT CASSTPQGASNQPQHF
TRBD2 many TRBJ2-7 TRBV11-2 TGTGCCAGCAGCATCCCTAGCGGCGAGCAGTACTTC CASSIPSGEQYF
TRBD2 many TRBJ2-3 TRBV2 TGTGCCAGCAGTGAAAAGCGGGGGGTGACAGGGCTTATGAGCACAGATACGCAGTATTTT CASSEKRGVTGLMSTDTQYF
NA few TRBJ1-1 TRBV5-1 TGCGCCAGCAGCTTGATGGGATGGGGCACTGAAGCTTTCTTT CASSLMGWGTEAFF
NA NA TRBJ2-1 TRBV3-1 TGTGCCAGCAGCCAAGATCGGGACCGCAGAGGCAATGAGCAGTTCTTC CASSQDRDRRGNEQFF
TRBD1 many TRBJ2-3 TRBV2 TGTGCCAGCAGGCAAACAGGGGCCTACACAGATACGCAGTATTTT CASRQTGAYTDTQYF
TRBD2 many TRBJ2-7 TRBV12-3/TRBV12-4 TGTGCCAGCAGTTCTCAATCGGGACTAGCGGTCTACGAGCAGTACTTC CASSSQSGLAVYEQYF
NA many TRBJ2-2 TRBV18 TGTGCCAGCTCACCGTATGGCAGCACCGGGGAGCTGTTTTTT CASSPYGSTGELFF
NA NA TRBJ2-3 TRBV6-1 TGTGCCAGCAGACTCATTAGTGCGGGCACAGATACGCAGTATTTT CASRLISAGTDTQYF
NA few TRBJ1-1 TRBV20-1 TGCAGTGCTAGTGGGACACCCGTGGGCACTGAAGCTTTCTTT CSASGTPVGTEAFF
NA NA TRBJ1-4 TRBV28 TGTGCCAGCAGTTTACCTACAGGGTTGGATGAAAAACTGTTTTTT CASSLPTGLDEKLFF
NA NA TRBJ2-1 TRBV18 TGTGCCAGCTCACCACCGAATAGCGGAGTCTACAATGAGCAGTTCTTC CASSPPNSGVYNEQFF
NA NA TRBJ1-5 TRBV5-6 TGTGCCAGCAGCTTTAAGGGAAAGACGGGCAATCAGCCCCAGCATTTT CASSFKGKTGNQPQHF
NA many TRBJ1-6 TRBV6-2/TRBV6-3 TGTGCCAGCAGTTACACCATGGATTCACCCCTCCACTTT CASSYTMDSPLHF
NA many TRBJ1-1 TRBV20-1 TGCAGATCACGTCCGGGACTTCGTGAAGCTTTCTTT CRSRPGLREAFF
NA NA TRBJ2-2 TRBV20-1 TGCAGTGCTAGAGGGAAAGGAGCGAACACCGGGGAGCTGTTTTTT CSARGKGANTGELFF
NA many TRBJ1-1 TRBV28 TGTGCCAGCAGTTTCCCCCCCCCCTCAGACACTGAAGCTTTCTTT CASSFPPPSDTEAFF
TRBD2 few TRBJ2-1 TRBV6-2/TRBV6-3 TGTGCCAGCGGCCTACGGAGGGCGGGGGACGGTGAGCAGTTCTTC CASGLRRAGDGEQFF
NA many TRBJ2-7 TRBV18 TGTGCCAGCTCACCCGCCGGGGACCCCACCTACGAGCAGTACTTC CASSPAGDPTYEQYF
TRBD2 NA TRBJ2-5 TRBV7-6 TGTACCAGCAGCTCAGGGACTACGGTGGGGAAGTACTTC CTSSSGTTVGKYF
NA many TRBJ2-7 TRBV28 TGTGCCAGCAAGGGGGAGCCTCCGAGATTTTACGAGCAGTACTTC CASKGEPPRFYEQYF
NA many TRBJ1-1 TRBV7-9 TGTGCCAGCAGCTTAGCAGGGGTCGGTGAAGCTTTCTTT CASSLAGVGEAFF
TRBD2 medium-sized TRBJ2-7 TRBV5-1 TGCGCCAGCAGCTCGGGACTAGCGGGGGTCCCGTACGAGCAGTACTTC CASSSGLAGVPYEQYF
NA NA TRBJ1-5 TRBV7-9 TGTGCCAGCAGCTCCACCATCGGGCCCCAGCATTTT CASSSTIGPQHF
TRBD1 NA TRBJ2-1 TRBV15 TGTGCCACCAGCAACATCCGGACAGGGTCACTCGGTGAGCAGTTCTTC CATSNIRTGSLGEQFF
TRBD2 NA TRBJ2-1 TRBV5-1 TGCGCCAGCAGCGGGGGGGCTAGCGGGAGAACAGATACACAGTTCTTC CASSGGASGRTDTQFF
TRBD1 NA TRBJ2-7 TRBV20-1 TGCAGTGCTAGCCCCGCGGACAGGGGGCGTTACGAGCAGTACTTC CSASPADRGRYEQYF
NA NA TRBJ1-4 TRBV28 TGTGCCACCAGCCAGGCCGATGAAAAACTGTTTTTT CATSQADEKLFF
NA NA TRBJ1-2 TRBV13 TGTGCCAGCAGCCTGAACAGGGCTGCTGGCTACACCTTC CASSLNRAAGYTF
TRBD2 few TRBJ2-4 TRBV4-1 TGCGCCAGCAGCCAAGCCTCCGTACTAGCGGTTCCCAAAAACATTCAGTACTTC CASSQASVLAVPKNIQYF
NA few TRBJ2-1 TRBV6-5 TGTGCCAGCAGTACCGAGTCTAGGGAGCAGTTCTTC CASSTESREQFF
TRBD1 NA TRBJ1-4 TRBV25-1 TGTGCCAGCAGCGGTAAGGGACAGGGGACTAATGAAAAACTGTTTTTT CASSGKGQGTNEKLFF
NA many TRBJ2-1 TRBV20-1 TGCAGTGCTAGAGCTATAGGGCCCCACAATGAGCAGTTCTTC CSARAIGPHNEQFF
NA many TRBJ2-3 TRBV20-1 TGCAGTGCTAGTCCCAACACAGATACGCAGTATTTT CSASPNTDTQYF
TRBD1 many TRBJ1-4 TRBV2 TGTGCCAGCAGTGCTACGGGACAGGAAAATGAAAAACTGTTTTTT CASSATGQENEKLFF
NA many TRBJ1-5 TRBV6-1 TGTGCCAGCAGTGAAGAGGCCAGCAATCAGCCCCAGCATTTT CASSEEASNQPQHF
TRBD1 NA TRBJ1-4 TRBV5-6 TGTGCCAGCAGCTTCAGGGGGGGAACGCGAAATGAAAAACTGTTTTTT CASSFRGGTRNEKLFF
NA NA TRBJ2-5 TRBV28 TGTGCCAGCAGGCGCCCGGGGGACCAAGAGACCCAGTACTTC CASRRPGDQETQYF
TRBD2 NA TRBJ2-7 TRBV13 TGTGCCAGCAGCTTAACCTTCGGGAGGGCGTACGAGCAGTACTTC CASSLTFGRAYEQYF
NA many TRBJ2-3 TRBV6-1 TGTGCCTCACGCTCCCTCGGCACAGATACGCAGTATTTT CASRSLGTDTQYF
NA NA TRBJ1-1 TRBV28 TGTGCCAGCAGCCCTATTGATGTGAACACTGAAGCTTTCTTT CASSPIDVNTEAFF
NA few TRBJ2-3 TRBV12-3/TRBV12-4 TGTGCCAGCAGTCAAATACGGCGGGGGCCCACAGATACGCAGTATTTT CASSQIRRGPTDTQYF
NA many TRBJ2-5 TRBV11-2 TGTGCCAGCAGCTTAGCCTTCCGACAGGATCCTTCGGCGGAGACCCAGTACTTC CASSLAFRQDPSAETQYF
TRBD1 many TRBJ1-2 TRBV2 TGTGCCAGCACGAACAGGGGGACTTTAAAGAGTGGCTACACCTTC CASTNRGTLKSGYTF
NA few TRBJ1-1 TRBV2 TGTGCCAGCAGTGAAAGCCCAGGGCGCGGGACTGAAGCTTTCTTT CASSESPGRGTEAFF
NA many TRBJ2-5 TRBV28 TGTGCCAGCAGTGCAGGGGTATGGGAGACCCAGTACTTC CASSAGVWETQYF
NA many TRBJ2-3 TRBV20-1 TGCAGTGCCACGGTCTGGGGATCCACGCAGTATTTT CSATVWGSTQYF
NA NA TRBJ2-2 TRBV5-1 TGCGCCAGCAGCTTCGCATACGGGGAGCTGTTTTTT CASSFAYGELFF
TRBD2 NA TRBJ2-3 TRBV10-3 TGTGCCATCAGTCCTCAGCCCGGAAGGACTAGCGGGGGGGCGACAGATACGCAGTATTTT CAISPQPGRTSGGATDTQYF
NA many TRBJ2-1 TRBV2 TGTGCCAGCAGGGCAGGTCTAGCCTACAATGAGCAGTTCTTC CASRAGLAYNEQFF
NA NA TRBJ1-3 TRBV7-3 TGTGCCAGCAGCCCCCAGGGACGGGGTTCTGGAAACACCATATATTTT CASSPQGRGSGNTIYF